Listed here are 19 T cell receptor beta chains from one sample, sequenced in a study of cytomegalovirus exposure and HLA in healthy donors. Primers included in the PCR were 60 Vbeta and 13 Jbeta primers. Libraries were prepared by immunoSEQ multiplex PCR; TCRdb keeps only in-frame clonotypes and omits some of them. The sample has roughly 120,000 clones; 60% to 85% are singletons. The sequenced sample consisted of PBMCs. The receptors originated from a middle-aged man in good health and CMV-seropositive.

This sequence joins TRBV29-1 and TRBJ1-1; D is undetermined. Germline V lookup: CDR1 SQVTM, CDR2 ANQGSEA. Trimming left V 7 bases short and J 1 base short, with 22 bases between. The CDR3 is made up of 16 amino acids. The chain's CDR3 is CSGIWEVRLRNTEAFF. The CDR3 region has the DNA TGCAGCGGCATTTGGGAGGTCCGACTGAGGAACACTGAAGCTTTCTTT.

The chain recombines TRBV7-9 with TRBJ2-7, with unresolved D. Between the trimmed V and J ends, which lost 4 bases and 2 bases, there was a span of 9 bases. CDR3 size: 13 residues. Germline-derived CDR1 and CDR2 are SEHNR and FQNEAQ (reference sequence). CDR3 nucleotide sequence: TGTGCCAGCAGCTCTGGTCGCGCCTACGAGCAGTACTTC. Protein product: CASSSGRAYEQYF.

Here the CDR3 DNA reads TGTGCCAGCAGCTTAGCGCGCGACAGGGAGGCTGAAGCTTTCTTT. As protein: CASSLARDREAEAFF. The chain recombines TRBV7-9 with TRBJ1-1; 7 bases fit TRBD1. This CDR3 is 15 amino acids long. Germline V gene data show CDR1 as SEHNR and CDR2 as FQNEAQ (reference sequence). The trim removed 0 bases at V and 6 bases at J, leaving 7 bases unmatched.

This clone was detected only a few times. This chain uses TRBV18 with TRBJ1-6, with D perhaps TRBD1 (6 bases). The CDR3 length is 14 residues. The germline V and J ends were trimmed by 6 bases and 8 bases, with 14 bases remaining between them. Germline V gives CDR1 KGHSH, CDR2 LQKENI. Here the CDR3 reads CASSQGFRDSPLHF. In DNA form, the CDR3 reads TGTGCCAGCTCCCAGGGGTTTAGGGATTCACCCCTCCACTTT. The full variable domain, in which reference TRBV18 and TRBJ1-6 provide the parts outside the CDR3, is NAGVMQNPRHLVRRRGQEARLRCSPMKGHSHVYWYRQLPEEGLKFMVYLQKENIIDESGMPKERFSAEFPKEGPSILRIQQVVRGDSAAYFCASSQGFRDSPLHFGNGTRLTVT.

This sequence joins TRBV5-6 and TRBJ2-3, with 8 bases aligning to TRBD2. J was trimmed by 0 bases and V by 2 bases; bases with no gene match: 5. The CDR3 sequence is 16 residues long. CDR1 is SGHDT and CDR2 is YYEEEE in the germline V gene. The CDR3 nucleotides read TGTGCCAGCAGCTTTGAGCGGGGGCCTAGCACAGATACGCAGTATTTT. Protein: CASSFERGPSTDTQYF.

A remark on this clone: The same CDR3 can be traced to other DNA sequences in this sample. V usage is TRBV6-6 and J usage is TRBJ1-6; D is ambiguous. V lost 6 bases, J lost 3 bases, and 6 bases lay in between. Germline CDR1 reads MNHNY; CDR2 reads SVGAGI (reference sequence). This CDR3 is built from 13 residues. DNA of the CDR3: TGTGCCAGCAGCGAGCGCTATAATTCACCCCTCCACTTT. It yields the protein CASSERYNSPLHF.

The chain links TRBV7-2 to TRBJ1-1; TRBD1 matches 8 bases. After removal of 3 bases from V and 3 bases from J, the junction contained 3 bases not matched to a gene. CDR1 is SGHTA and CDR2 is FQGNSA in the germline V gene. The CDR3 sequence is 14 residues long. Here the CDR3 reads CASSFYRGDTEAFF. The CDR3 DNA sequence: TGTGCCAGCAGCTTCTACAGGGGGGACACTGAAGCTTTCTTT. Full variable domain (remainder filled in from reference TRBV7-2 and TRBJ1-1): GAGVSQSPSNKVTEKGKDVELRCDPISGHTALYWYRQSLGQGLEFLIYFQGNSAPDKSGLPSDRFSAERTGGSVSTLTIQRTQQEDSAVYLCASSFYRGDTEAFFGQGTRLTVV.

CDR3 DNA sequence: TGTGCCAGTAGTACCGGCCGACACGGGACCCAGTACTTC. Its protein product is CASSTGRHGTQYF. V and J are TRBV19 and TRBJ2-5; D uncertain. This CDR3 contains 13 residues. The germline V and J ends were trimmed by 4 bases and 7 bases, with 13 bases remaining between them. The V gene's germline CDR1 is LNHDA and CDR2 SQIVND (reference sequence).

The V gene is TRBV10-3, the J gene TRBJ2-3; TRBD2 matches 9 bases. CDR1 and CDR2 (germline): ENHRY, SYGVKD. This CDR3 has 15 residues. The V and J ends lost 4 bases and 5 bases, in that order; junction bases with no gene match: 7. CDR3: CAISAAGGPGDTQYF. The CDR3 region has the DNA TGTGCCATCAGTGCGGCGGGGGGGCCAGGAGATACGCAGTATTTT.

In its sample, this clone was seen once. The V and J genes are TRBV2 and TRBJ2-3; 11 bases map to TRBD2. CDR3 length: 14 residues. V lost 7 bases, J lost 6 bases, and 6 bases stayed unmatched. In germline, CDR1 is SNHLY, CDR2 FYNNEI. The CDR3 coding sequence is TGTGCCAGCATCGGGACTAGCGGCCTTGATACGCAGTATTTT. Translation gives CASIGTSGLDTQYF.

This chain links TRBV25-1 with TRBJ1-1; tentatively, D is TRBD1 (5 bases). This CDR3 has 15 amino acids. From germline, CDR1 is MGHDK and CDR2 SYGVNS. V was clipped by 1 base and J by 3 bases, with 12 bases between them. CDR3 sequence reads: CASSEWGGSHTEAFF. DNA of the CDR3: TGTGCCAGCAGTGAATGGGGGGGTTCTCACACTGAAGCTTTCTTT.

This chain links TRBV9 with TRBJ1-1; no definite D call. Germline CDR1 is SGDLS and CDR2 is YYNGEE. The germline V and J ends were trimmed by 4 bases and 5 bases, with 18 bases remaining between them. The CDR3 is made up of 15 amino acids. CDR3 DNA: TGTGCCAGCAGCCCCCGTCACGGGTTACGGACTGAAGCTTTCTTT. Translation gives CASSPRHGLRTEAFF.

This chain joins TRBV9 and TRBJ2-1, with 7 positions matching TRBD1. J was trimmed by 6 bases and V by 4 bases; bases with no gene match: 10. Germline V gene lookup returns CDR1 SGDLS and CDR2 YYNGEE. This CDR3 spans 15 amino acids. CDR3: CASSPQVGGLNEQFF. Here the CDR3 DNA reads TGTGCCAGCAGCCCCCAGGTAGGGGGCCTCAATGAGCAGTTCTTC.

J is TRBJ1-1 and V is TRBV11-2; 7 bases map to TRBD1. The CDR3 has 14 residues. The germline V gene encodes CDR1 SGHAT and CDR2 FQNNGV. The V gene end was trimmed by 0 bases and the J gene end by 6 bases; junction bases not matched to a gene: 4. The CDR3 DNA is TGTGCCAGCAGCTTAGAAGGAGACAGGGCTGAAGCTTTCTTT. This sequence encodes CASSLEGDRAEAFF.

This clone was seen a few times. The chain recombines TRBV28 with TRBJ1-5; TRBD1 is a possible D gene (6 bases). Germline V gene lookup returns CDR1 MDHEN and CDR2 SYDVKM. The V and J ends lost 4 bases and 7 bases respectively, with 14 bases between them. The CDR3 is 14 residues long. CDR3 loop: CASSSGQRGQPQHF. The DNA of the CDR3 is TGTGCCAGCAGTTCAGGACAGAGGGGCCAGCCCCAGCATTTT. Drawing the rest from reference TRBV28 and TRBJ1-5, the complete variable domain is DVKVTQSSRYLVKRTGEKVFLECVQDMDHENMFWYRQDPGLGLRLIYFSYDVKMKEKGDIPEGYSVSREKKERFSLILESASTNQTSMYLCASSSGQRGQPQHFGDGTRLSIL.

The chain has TRBV10-1 and TRBJ2-1; D is undetermined. The V and J ends lost 5 bases and 10 bases respectively, with 24 bases between them. CDR1 is WNHNN, CDR2 SYGVQD, per germline (reference sequence). The CDR3 is made up of 16 amino acids. The CDR3 protein is CASSFGGAQARLEQFF. The CDR3 nucleotides read TGCGCCAGCAGTTTTGGTGGTGCCCAAGCTCGTTTGGAGCAGTTCTTC.

Only a few counts were recorded for this clone. V gene TRBV30 combines with J gene TRBJ2-5; tentative D call: TRBD1 (5 bases). Germline V gene data show CDR1 as GTSNPN and CDR2 as SVGIG (reference sequence). Deletions cut 7 bases from V and 5 bases from J, with 11 bases between. The CDR3 runs to 11 residues. The CDR3, as DNA: TGTGCCTCCCAAGGGGTCGAGACCCAGTACTTC. Its protein product is CASQGVETQYF.

The chain recombines TRBV6-1 with TRBJ1-4, with 7 bases fitting TRBD1. The CDR3 runs to 15 residues. Germline assignment: CDR1 MNHNS and CDR2 SASEGT. V shed 6 bases and J 5 bases; nucleotides not matched to a gene: 9. The CDR3 is CASRSQTGLNEKLFF. The CDR3 nucleotides are TGTGCCAGCAGATCCCAGACAGGGCTCAATGAAAAACTGTTTTTT.

V and J are TRBV7-9 and TRBJ2-1; 10 nucleotides align to TRBD2. The CDR3 loop spans 15 amino acids. Germline CDR1 reads SEHNR; CDR2 reads FQNEAQ (reference sequence). V shed 1 base, J shed 4 bases, and the junction held 1 base outside the gene matches. The CDR3 coding sequence is TGTGCCAGCAGCTTAGGACTAGCGGGTTACAATGAGCAGTTCTTC. It translates to CASSLGLAGYNEQFF.